A single sample gave rise to the 20 T cell receptor beta chains below, sequenced in a study of CD8 T cells in ankylosing spondylitis. TCRdb reprocessed the 5' RACE reads with MiXCR, giving one entry per CDR3 protein. The data contain around 130,000 distinct CDR3 sequences, around 13% of them singletons. The sample comprised blood, either unsorted or a sorted T cell fraction (not recorded which). These TCRs come from a female donor with ankylosing spondylitis or in good health (not recorded which).

This clonotype was detected ten times or more. One junction end disagrees with the germline gene, perhaps due to a read error. V and J are TRBV11-2 and TRBJ2-1; tentatively, D is TRBD1 (5 bases). Looked up from germline, CDR1 is SGHAT and CDR2 is FQNNGV. The CDR3 contains 13 residues. This CDR3 reads CASSLSLGASNRF. The CDR3 nucleotides read TGTGCCAGCAGCCTCTCTCTTGGGGCTAGTAACCGCTTC.

This clonotype was recorded once. The chain couples TRBV7-8 to TRBJ2-2; D might be TRBD1 or TRBD2, each matching 5 bases. CDR1 and CDR2 from the germline V gene are SGHVS and FQNEAQ. The CDR3 extends over 19 amino acids. V dropped 0 bases and J dropped 5 bases, with 22 bases sitting between them. The CDR3 loop reads CASSLAYQIRGAGTGELFF. The CDR3 coding sequence is TGTGCCAGCAGCTTAGCGTACCAGATTAGAGGGGCCGGAACCGGGGAGCTGTTTTTT.

The V and J genes are TRBV6-5 and TRBJ2-5, with D maybe TRBD2 (6 bases). Germline V gives CDR1 MNHEY, CDR2 SVGAGI. The CDR3 is 14 residues long. Trimming pared 0 bases from V and 4 bases from J, leaving 9 bases between. The CDR3 DNA is TGTGCCAGCAGTTACTCACTAGCAGGAGAGACCCAGTACTTC. Translating it yields CASSYSLAGETQYF.

CDR3 sequence: CASSQVSAGGTDTQYF. Here the CDR3 DNA reads TGTGCCAGCAGCCAAGTTTCAGCGGGGGGCACAGATACGCAGTATTTT. This chain links TRBV14 with TRBJ2-3; TRBD2 agrees at 8 bases. The CDR3 extends over 16 amino acids. V gave up 1 base and J gave up 1 base; unmatched junction bases: 4. CDR1 and CDR2 from the germline V gene are SGHDN and FVKESK.

The J gene is TRBJ2-7, the V gene TRBV7-2, with 8 positions matching TRBD1. The V and J ends lost 5 bases and 3 bases, in that order; junction bases with no gene match: 9. The CDR3 consists of 15 residues. Germline V gene lookup returns CDR1 SGHTA and CDR2 FQGNSA. The CDR3 spells CASSLGQGAVYEQYF. The CDR3 DNA reads TGTGCCAGCAGCCTGGGGCAGGGGGCGGTCTACGAGCAGTACTTC.

Comments on this clonotype: This may stem from a read error, because a much larger clone lies one nucleotide away. CDR3 in DNA: TGCAGTGCTAGTGGGGGAGAGAGTGCAACTGAAGCTTTCTTT. Protein: CSASGGESATEAFF. The chain recombines TRBV20-1 with TRBJ1-1, with a possible D match to TRBD1 (5 bases). Trimming shortened V by 3 bases and J by 5 bases, and 16 bases separated the two germline ends. The CDR3 runs to 14 residues. CDR1 is DFQATT and CDR2 is SNEGSKA in the germline V gene (reference sequence).

Only a few counts were recorded for this clonotype. The chain has TRBV11-2 and TRBJ2-3; D gene ambiguous. The germline V gene encodes CDR1 SGHAT and CDR2 FQNNGV. V gave up 1 base and J gave up 2 bases, with 7 bases separating them. The CDR3 is 14 residues long. The CDR3 sequence is CASSLGLFTDTQYF. The CDR3, as DNA: TGTGCCAGCAGCTTAGGACTTTTCACAGATACGCAGTATTTT.

The V gene is TRBV27, the J gene TRBJ2-7; 10 positions match TRBD2. The germline V gene encodes CDR1 MNHEY and CDR2 SMNVEV (reference sequence). Trimming cost V 4 bases and J 3 bases; bases outside gene matches: 6. The CDR3 is 15 residues long. The CDR3 DNA reads as TGTGCCAGCAGTTCTCCTCTAGCGGGGGACTACGAGCAGTACTTC. Amino acids: CASSSPLAGDYEQYF.

The V and J genes are TRBV12-3 or TRBV12-4 and TRBJ1-3; D perhaps matches TRBD1 (5 bases). The CDR3 length is 15 residues. The V and J ends lost 5 bases and 4 bases respectively, with 15 bases between them. This CDR3 reads CASSIGARRGNTIYF. CDR3 DNA sequence: TGTGCCAGCAGTATAGGGGCGCGGAGGGGAAACACCATATATTTT.

In regard to this clonotype: A read error is possible here, since a much larger clone lies one base away. The chain has TRBV30 and TRBJ2-2; D is ambiguous. The germline V gene has CDR1 GTSNPN and CDR2 SVGIG (reference sequence). This CDR3 has 12 amino acids. V gave up 2 bases and J gave up 7 bases, with 8 bases separating them. The CDR3 nucleotides read TGTGCCTGGAGTTTAAGAGGCGGGGAGCTGTTTTTT. The encoded protein is CAWSLRGGELFF.

The table lists this clonotype with many counts. CDR3 nucleotides: TGCAGCGCCAGAACGGGACCCGGGGAGCTGTTTTTT. Encoded protein: CSARTGPGELFF. The chain is built from TRBV29-1 and TRBJ2-2; the D gene could be TRBD1 or TRBD2 (5 bases each). The germline V gene encodes CDR1 SQVTM and CDR2 ANQGSEA. The germline V and J ends were trimmed by 7 bases and 6 bases, with 12 bases remaining between them. The CDR3 contains 12 residues.

The chain has TRBV29-1 and TRBJ2-1, with unresolved D. Trimming pared 8 bases from V and 4 bases from J, leaving 9 bases between. This CDR3 is 11 amino acids long. The germline V gene has CDR1 SQVTM and CDR2 ANQGSEA. CDR3 amino acids: CSHVAYNEQFF. CDR3 coding DNA: TGCAGCCACGTCGCGTACAATGAGCAGTTCTTC.

In this sample, this clonotype turned up a few times. The chain links TRBV5-1 to TRBJ1-1, with D perhaps matching TRBD1 (5 bases). Deletions cut 3 bases from V and 2 bases from J, with 14 bases between. This CDR3 contains 15 residues. Germline V gene lookup returns CDR1 SGHRS and CDR2 YFSETQ. This CDR3 reads CASSSNPTVNTEAFF. DNA of the CDR3: TGCGCCAGCAGCTCGAACCCGACAGTCAACACTGAAGCTTTCTTT.

At least ten counts were recorded for this clonotype. The chain combines TRBV28 with TRBJ2-1; D possibly corresponds to TRBD1 (6 bases). The length of the CDR3 is 15 residues. Trimming stripped 4 bases from V and 0 bases from J, with 10 bases between. Germline V gives CDR1 MDHEN, CDR2 SYDVKM. The CDR3 spells CASSSQGSSYNEQFF. The CDR3 DNA is TGTGCCAGCAGTTCTCAGGGGAGCTCCTACAATGAGCAGTTCTTC.

The chain joins TRBV5-5 to TRBJ2-2; D is uncertain. Trimming removed 0 bases from V and 3 bases from J, with 3 bases in between. The germline gives CDR1 SGHKS, CDR2 YYEKEE (reference sequence). The CDR3 has 13 residues. CDR3 protein: CASSLADTGELFF. CDR3 coding DNA: TGTGCCAGCAGCTTGGCCGACACCGGGGAGCTGTTTTTT. The whole variable domain, filled in from reference TRBV5-5 and TRBJ2-2, reads DAGVTQSPTHLIKTRGQQVTLRCSPISGHKSVSWYQQVLGQGPQFIFQYYEKEERGRGNFPDRFSARQFPNYSSELNVNALLLGDSALYLCASSLADTGELFFGEGSRLTVL.

CDR3 coding DNA: TGTGCCAGCAGTTACTCTGGGACAGGGGTGGTAGGTTCACCCCTCCACTTT. This encodes CASSYSGTGVVGSPLHF. This sequence joins TRBV6-5 and TRBJ1-6; 10 nucleotides agree with TRBD1. Germline V gives CDR1 MNHEY, CDR2 SVGAGI. The CDR3 contains 17 residues. Trimming cost V 0 bases and J 9 bases; bases outside gene matches: 8.

There are a few counts of this clonotype. The rearrangement uses TRBV3-1 and TRBJ2-1; TRBD2 might be the D (5 bases). CDR3 length: 17 amino acids. In germline, CDR1 is LGHDT, CDR2 YNNKEL (reference sequence). Trimming stripped 1 base from V and 6 bases from J, with 19 bases between. In nucleotides, the CDR3 is TGTGCCAGCAGCCAAGGGTATTCGGGGTATGTCGGCAATGAGCAGTTCTTC. It translates to CASSQGYSGYVGNEQFF.

This clonotype was seen at least ten times. The DNA of the CDR3 is TGTGCCAGCAGCCTTGGACTGGATTGGCAGTTCTTC. It specifies CASSLGLDWQFF. V gene TRBV7-2 combines with J gene TRBJ2-1; D is perhaps TRBD2 (5 bases). CDR3 size: 12 residues. The germline CDR1 and CDR2 sequences are SGHTA and FQGNSA. The V and J ends lost 5 bases and 12 bases respectively, with 14 bases between them.

A few counts support this clonotype. This chain uses TRBV20-1 with TRBJ2-1; the D gene could be TRBD1 or TRBD2 (6 bases each). The ends were cut back, 3 bases at V and 2 bases at J, with 11 bases in the middle. CDR1 and CDR2 (germline): DFQATT, SNEGSKA (reference sequence). The CDR3 is 14 residues long. Here the CDR3 DNA reads TGCAGTGCTAGTCGGGGGCCCCCCTACAATGAGCAGTTCTTC. This codes for CSASRGPPYNEQFF.

The table lists this clonotype with many counts. The chain couples TRBV12-3 or TRBV12-4 to TRBJ2-6; the match to TRBD1 covers 7 bases. V shed 11 bases and J 0 bases; nucleotides not matched to a gene: 13. The CDR3 has 17 amino acids. CDR3 nucleotides: TGTGCCGTTACATTGACAGGGAAAAACTCTGGGGCCAACGTCCTGACTTTC. Amino acid sequence: CAVTLTGKNSGANVLTF.